The present T cell receptor (beta chain) was sequenced within a study of vaccination effects on CD4 cells after COVID-19. Study-wide results and caveats: Marked contraction was observed in infection-induced and vaccine-induced clones late after vaccination.

The ends were cut back, 4 bases at V and 0 bases at J, with 6 bases in the middle. Germline CDR1 and CDR2: LGHDT and YNNKEL (reference sequence). The CDR3 has 13 residues. Expansion of antigen-specific CD4+ T cells with viral peptide pools was carried out by the ViraFEST assay before sequencing. Researchers isolated CD4+ T cells once roughly nine days of culture had elapsed. Vaccinated participants had no history of SARS-CoV-2 infection and tested negative for nucleocapsid antibodies. For each well, over 1.5 million PBMC were cultured with about 9.4 IU/ml IL-2 and roughly 10 ug/ml peptides. Produced via immunoSEQ multiplex PCR; TCRdb's table is partial and in-frame only. The repertoire holds about 22,000 clones, with 73% as singletons. On this clone itself: The antigen remains unidentified.

The TCR comes from a human donor who received a COVID-19 vaccine. The chain carries TRBV3-1 (or the pseudogene TRBV3-2) and TRBJ1-1; D call uncertain. Sequencing used CD4+ T cells from PBMCs cultured with HCoV-229E spike peptides, obtained before COVID-19 vaccination. The CDR3 loop is CASSLIMNTEAFF. The CDR3 bases are TGTGCCAGCAGCCTGATTATGAACACTGAAGCTTTCTTT.